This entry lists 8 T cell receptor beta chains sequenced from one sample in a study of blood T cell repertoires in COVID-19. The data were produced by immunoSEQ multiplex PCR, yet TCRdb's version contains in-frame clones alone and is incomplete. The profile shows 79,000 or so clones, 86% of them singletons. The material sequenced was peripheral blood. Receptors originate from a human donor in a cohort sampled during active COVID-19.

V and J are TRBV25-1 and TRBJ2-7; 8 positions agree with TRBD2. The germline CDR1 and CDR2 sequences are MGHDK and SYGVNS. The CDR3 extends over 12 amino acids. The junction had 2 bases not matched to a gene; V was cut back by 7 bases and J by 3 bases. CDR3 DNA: TGTGCCAGCACGCGGGAGGACTACGAGCAGTACTTC. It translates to CASTREDYEQYF.

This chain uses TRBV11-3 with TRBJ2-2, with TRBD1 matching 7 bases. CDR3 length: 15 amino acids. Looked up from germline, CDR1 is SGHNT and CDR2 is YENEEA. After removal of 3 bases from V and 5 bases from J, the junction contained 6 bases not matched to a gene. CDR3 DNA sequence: TGTGCCAGCAGCTTTTACAGGGGCGAGACCGGGGAGCTGTTTTTT. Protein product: CASSFYRGETGELFF.

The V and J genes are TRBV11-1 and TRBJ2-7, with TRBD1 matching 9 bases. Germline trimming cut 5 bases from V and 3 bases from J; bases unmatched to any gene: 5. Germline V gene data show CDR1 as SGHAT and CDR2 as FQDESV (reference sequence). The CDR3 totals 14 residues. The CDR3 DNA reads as TGTGCCAGCAGCCGCGGGACAGGGTACTACGAGCAGTACTTC. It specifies CASSRGTGYYEQYF.

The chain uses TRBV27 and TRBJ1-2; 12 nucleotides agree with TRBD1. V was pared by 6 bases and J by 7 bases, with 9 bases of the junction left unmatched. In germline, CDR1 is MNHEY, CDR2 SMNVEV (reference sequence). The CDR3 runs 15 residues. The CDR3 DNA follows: TGTGCCAGCAGACTCGGGACAGGGGGCGCTTTTGGCTACACCTTC. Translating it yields CASRLGTGGAFGYTF.

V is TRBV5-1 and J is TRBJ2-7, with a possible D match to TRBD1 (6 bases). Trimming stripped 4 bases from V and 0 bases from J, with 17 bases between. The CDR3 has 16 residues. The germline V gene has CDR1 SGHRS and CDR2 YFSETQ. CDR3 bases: TGCGCCAGCAGCAACGGACCAGGGGCTAGCTCCTACGAGCAGTACTTC. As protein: CASSNGPGASSYEQYF. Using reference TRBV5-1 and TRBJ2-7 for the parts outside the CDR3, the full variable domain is KAGVTQTPRYLIKTRGQQVTLSCSPISGHRSVSWYQQTPGQGLQFLFEYFSETQRNKGNFPGRFSGRQFSNSRSEMNVSTLELGDSALYLCASSNGPGASSYEQYFGPGTRLTVT.

Here the CDR3 DNA reads TGTGCCAGCAGCCAAAGGGTTTCAGGGTACCACGAGCAGTACTTC. Translating gives CASSQRVSGYHEQYF. This rearrangement joins TRBV3-1 (or the pseudogene TRBV3-2) to TRBJ2-7, with a weak D call TRBD1 (5 bases). This CDR3 comprises 15 residues. Trimming cost V 2 bases and J 5 bases, with 16 bases left between them. Germline lookup yields CDR1 LGHDT and CDR2 YNNKEL (reference sequence).

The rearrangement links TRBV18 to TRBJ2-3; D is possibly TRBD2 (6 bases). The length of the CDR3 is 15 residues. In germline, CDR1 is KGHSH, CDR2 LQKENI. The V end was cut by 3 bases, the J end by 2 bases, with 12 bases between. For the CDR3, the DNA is TGTGCCAGCTCACCTATGGGGGGTACCACAGATACGCAGTATTTT. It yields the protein CASSPMGGTTDTQYF.

The CDR3 reads CASSLAGAGETQYF. The CDR3 DNA is TGCGCCAGCAGCTTAGCGGGGGCTGGGGAGACCCAGTACTTC. The genes are TRBV5-1 and TRBJ2-5, with 8 bases matching TRBD2. This CDR3 region has 14 residues. Unmatched junction bases numbered 5, after V lost 2 bases and J lost 5 bases. Germline V lookup: CDR1 SGHRS, CDR2 YFSETQ.